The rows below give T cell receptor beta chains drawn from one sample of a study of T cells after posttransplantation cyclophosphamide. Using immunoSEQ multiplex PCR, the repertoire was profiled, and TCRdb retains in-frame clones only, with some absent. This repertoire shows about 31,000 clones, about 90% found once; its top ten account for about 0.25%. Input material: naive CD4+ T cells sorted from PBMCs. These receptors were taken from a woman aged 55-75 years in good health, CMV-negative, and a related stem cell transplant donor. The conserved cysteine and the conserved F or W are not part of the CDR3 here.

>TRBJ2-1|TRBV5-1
ASSSLAGSYNEQF
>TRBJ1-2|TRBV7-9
ASSSTGMGYGYT
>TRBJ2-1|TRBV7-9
ASSLPGTSGRGNEQF
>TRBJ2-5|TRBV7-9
ASSPRTGRAETQY
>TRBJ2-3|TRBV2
ASSEVIWTSTDTQY
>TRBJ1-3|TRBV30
AWSPGTAGGNTIY
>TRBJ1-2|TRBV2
ASSVEVNYGYT
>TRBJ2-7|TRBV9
ASSVDRGFYEQY
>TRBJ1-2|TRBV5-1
ASSLGGQQGNYGYT
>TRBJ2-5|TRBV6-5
ASSYGRGETQY
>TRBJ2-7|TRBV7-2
ASSSLGGGPYEQY
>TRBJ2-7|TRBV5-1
ASSITSGRASSYEQY
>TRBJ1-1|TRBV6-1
ASSYQGEAF
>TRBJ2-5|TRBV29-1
SVSGYQETQY
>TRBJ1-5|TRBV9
ASSGTDSYQPQH
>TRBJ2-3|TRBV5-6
ASSFGLAGDTQY
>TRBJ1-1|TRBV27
ASTSLLGGTEAF
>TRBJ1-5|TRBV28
ASRGQRNQPQH
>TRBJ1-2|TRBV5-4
ASSPGVGQANYGYT
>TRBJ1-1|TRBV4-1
ASSQADRGGEAF
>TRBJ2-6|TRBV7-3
ASSAAGANVLT
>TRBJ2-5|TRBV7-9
ASSLAGVGETQY
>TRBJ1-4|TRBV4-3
ASSQQEGEKLF
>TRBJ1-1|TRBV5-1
ASSSQGRGTEAF
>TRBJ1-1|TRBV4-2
ASSAGRGERTF
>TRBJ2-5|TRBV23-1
ASSQSTESEY
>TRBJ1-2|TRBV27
ASSRRTGPNYGYT
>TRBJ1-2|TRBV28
ASTNPGSPFYGYT
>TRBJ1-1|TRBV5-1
ASSAGTANTEAF
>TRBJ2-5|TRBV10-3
AISDPGRETQY
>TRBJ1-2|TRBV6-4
ASSDSGGPGHNYGYT
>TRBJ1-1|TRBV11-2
ASRPDRAATEAF
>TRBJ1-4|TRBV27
ASSLYSGRREKLF
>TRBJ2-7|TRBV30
AWTPRRQRLAGTVEQY
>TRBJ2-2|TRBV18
ASSMTGANTGELF
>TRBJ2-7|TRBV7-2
ASSLDRGVSYEQY
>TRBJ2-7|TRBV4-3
ASSQDTVRGYEQY
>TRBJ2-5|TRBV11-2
ASSFGNYAGQETQY
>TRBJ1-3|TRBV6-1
ASSDSLAISGNTIY
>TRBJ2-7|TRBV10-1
ASTPGQGHYEQY
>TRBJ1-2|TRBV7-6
ASSPSGGQRNYGYT
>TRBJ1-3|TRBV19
ASSSGMSGSGNTIY
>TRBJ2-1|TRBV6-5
ASSYEGSSYNEQF
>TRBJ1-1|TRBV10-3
AITGGENTEAF